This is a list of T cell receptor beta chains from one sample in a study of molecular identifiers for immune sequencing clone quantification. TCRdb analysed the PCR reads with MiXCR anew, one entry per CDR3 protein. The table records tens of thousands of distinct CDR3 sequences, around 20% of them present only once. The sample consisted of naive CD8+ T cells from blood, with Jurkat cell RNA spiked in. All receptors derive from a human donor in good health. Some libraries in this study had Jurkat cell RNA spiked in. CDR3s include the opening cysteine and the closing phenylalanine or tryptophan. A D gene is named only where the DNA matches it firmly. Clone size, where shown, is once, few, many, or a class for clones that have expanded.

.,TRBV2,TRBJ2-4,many,TGTGCCAGCAGTGAATATTTAACGAGGAATCCCTTGGACTTC,CASSEYLTRNPLDF
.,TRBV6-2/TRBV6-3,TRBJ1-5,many,TGTGCCAGCAGTTACTCGGCCAGACACAATCAGCCCCAGCATTTT,CASSYSARHNQPQHF
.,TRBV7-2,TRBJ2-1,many,TGTGCCAGCAGTTCCCTAGAGGTAGAGCAGTTCTTC,CASSSLEVEQFF
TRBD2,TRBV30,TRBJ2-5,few,TGTGCCTGGAGTATCTCTAGCGGGGAAGAGACCCAGTACTTC,CAWSISSGEETQYF
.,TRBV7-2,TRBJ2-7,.,TGTGCCAGCAGTTATAGCGGAACCTACGAGCAGTACTTC,CASSYSGTYEQYF
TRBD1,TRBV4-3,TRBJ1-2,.,TGCGCCAGCAGCCAAGGCGGAGACAGGGGGATCTATGGCTACACCTTC,CASSQGGDRGIYGYTF
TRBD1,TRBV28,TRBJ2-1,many,TGTGCCATAGGACAGGGACTGTTAGGTGAGCAGTTCTTC,CAIGQGLLGEQFF
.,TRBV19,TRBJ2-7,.,TGTGCCAGTGATTCGACCCCGGGGGAGCAGTACTTC,CASDSTPGEQYF
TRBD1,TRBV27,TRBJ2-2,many,TGTGCCAGCAGTATCCGGGACAGGGCCACCGGGGAGCTGTTTTTT,CASSIRDRATGELFF
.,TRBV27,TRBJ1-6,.,TGTGCCAGCAGTTTATTGCCGGGAAGCTCCTATAATTCACCCCTCCACTTT,CASSLLPGSSYNSPLHF
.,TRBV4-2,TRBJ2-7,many,TGTGCCAGCAGCCAAGCGGGGGTGGGCGAGCAGTACTTC,CASSQAGVGEQYF
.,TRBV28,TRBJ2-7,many,TGTGCCAGCGGCGACAGATTCGCGCCCGAGCAGTACTTC,CASGDRFAPEQYF
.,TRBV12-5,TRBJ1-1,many,TGTGCTAGTGCCGTGAACACTGAAGCTTTCTTT,CASAVNTEAFF
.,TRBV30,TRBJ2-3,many,TGTGCCTGGAGTGCTCCGCGCGGGGGCACAGATACGCAGTATTTT,CAWSAPRGGTDTQYF
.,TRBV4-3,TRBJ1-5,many,TGCGCCAGCAGCCAAGAAACAGCCCCCGGTCAGCCCCAGCATTTT,CASSQETAPGQPQHF
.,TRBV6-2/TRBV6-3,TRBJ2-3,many,TGTGCCAGCAGTTACTCTGGTCAGAGCACAGATACGCAGTATTTT,CASSYSGQSTDTQYF
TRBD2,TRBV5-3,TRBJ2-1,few,TGTGCCAGCAGCTTCGGGACTAGCGTATGCAATGAGCAGTTCTTC,CASSFGTSVCNEQFF
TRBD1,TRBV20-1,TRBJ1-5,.,TGCAGTGCTAGGTACCAGGGGGGGGGGGCACGACAGCCCCAGCATTTT,CSARYQGGGARQPQHF
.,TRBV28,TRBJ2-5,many,TGTGCCAGCAGTTTCCAGGGGTCGGGAGTTGAGACCCAGTACTTC,CASSFQGSGVETQYF
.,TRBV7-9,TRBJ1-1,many,TGTGCCAGCAGCTCCCCCTTGGTCACTGAAGCTTTCTTT,CASSSPLVTEAFF
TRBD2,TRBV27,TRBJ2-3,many,TGTGCCAGCAGTCCCCCCCTGGGCGGGGGAACAGATACGCAGTATTTT,CASSPPLGGGTDTQYF
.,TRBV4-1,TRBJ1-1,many,TGCGCCAGCAGCCAAGTTCGGGACGGGGAGGACACTGAAGCTTTCTTT,CASSQVRDGEDTEAFF
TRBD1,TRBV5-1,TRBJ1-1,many,TGCGCCAGCAGCTACGTGGACAGGGGACAAGAAGCTTTCTTT,CASSYVDRGQEAFF
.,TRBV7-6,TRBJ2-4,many,TGTGCCAGCAGCTTAGGGCGGGACCCTCGGATAAACATTCAGTACTTC,CASSLGRDPRINIQYF
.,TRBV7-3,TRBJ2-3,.,TGTGCCAGCAGCTTAATGGGGGGCCGCACAGATACGCAGTATTTT,CASSLMGGRTDTQYF
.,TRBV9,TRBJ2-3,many,TGTGCCAGCAGCGTAGCCAGACAGGAAAGCACAGATACGCAGTATTTT,CASSVARQESTDTQYF
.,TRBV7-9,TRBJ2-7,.,TGTGCCAGCAGCTTAGAGCAGGGGTGGGACTACGAGCAGTACTTC,CASSLEQGWDYEQYF
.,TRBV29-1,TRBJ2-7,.,TGCAGCGTTGCCGAATACGAGCAGTACTTC,CSVAEYEQYF
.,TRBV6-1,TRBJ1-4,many,TGTGCCAGTCGGGACGGAAATTTTGAAAAACTGTTTTTT,CASRDGNFEKLFF
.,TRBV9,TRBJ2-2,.,TGTGCCAGCGTCCCAGGGGATGGCAGAGACGCCACCGGGGGGCTGTTTTTT,CASVPGDGRDATGGLFF
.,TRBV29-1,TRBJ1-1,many,TGCAGCTCGCTGGGGTTGGGCGCGCGACCTGAAGCTTTCTTT,CSSLGLGARPEAFF
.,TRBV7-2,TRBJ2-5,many,TGTGCCAGCAGCTTAGGCGTTAGGGTAACCAAAGAGACCCAGTACTTC,CASSLGVRVTKETQYF
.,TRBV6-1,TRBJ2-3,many,TGTGCCAGCAGTGTATCTAGCACAGATACGCAGTATTTT,CASSVSSTDTQYF
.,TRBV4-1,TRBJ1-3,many,TGCGCCAGCAGCCAAGACCCGGACAGAGGAAACACCATATATTTT,CASSQDPDRGNTIYF
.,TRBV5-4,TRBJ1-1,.,TGTGCCAGCAGCCATTTGAACACTGAAGCTTTCTTT,CASSHLNTEAFF
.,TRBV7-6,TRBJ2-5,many,TGTGCCAGCAGCTTGGCGTTCCAAGAGACCCAGTACTTC,CASSLAFQETQYF
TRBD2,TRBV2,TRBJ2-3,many,TGTGCCAGCAGTGAATCTACGGGACTAGCGGCGCCTACAGATACGCAGTATTTT,CASSESTGLAAPTDTQYF
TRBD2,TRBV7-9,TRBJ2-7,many,TGTGCCAGCAGCCGGACTAGCGGTTACGAGCAGTACTTC,CASSRTSGYEQYF
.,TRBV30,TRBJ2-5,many,TGTGCCTGGAAATCGTCCAGCGAAGAGACCCAGTACTTC,CAWKSSSEETQYF
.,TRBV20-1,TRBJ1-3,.,TGCGGTGCTAGAGCCTCAGGCGACACCATATATTTT,CGARASGDTIYF
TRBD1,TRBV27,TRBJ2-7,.,TGTGCCAGCAGCCACTACAAAGACAGGGACGAGCAGTACTTC,CASSHYKDRDEQYF
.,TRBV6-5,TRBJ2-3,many,TGTGCCAGCAGTTCGCAGTATTTT,CASSSQYF
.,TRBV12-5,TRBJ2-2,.,TGTGCTAGTGGTTTGACACCGGGACACCCCAACACCGGGGAGCTGTTTTTT,CASGLTPGHPNTGELFF
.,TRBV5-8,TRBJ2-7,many,TGTGCCAGCAGCTTGGAGGGCAGAAGCTCCTACGAGCAGTACTTC,CASSLEGRSSYEQYF